The source of this T cell receptor beta chain is a study of T-cell memory formation after mild COVID-19. General study points: Specificity for SARS-CoV-2 was not confirmed among the second-wave clones peaking on day 37.

This clonotype was counted between two and nine times. Its antigen is currently unknown. V lost 2 bases, J lost 2 bases, and 4 bases stayed unmatched. CDR3 length: 15 residues. Germline CDR1 LGHNA, CDR2 YSLEER. TCRdb re-analysed the 5' RACE reads in MiXCR, keeping a single row per CDR3 protein. The profile covers about 400,000 distinct CDR3 sequences, with roughly 14% appearing a single time and around 21% taken by the ten largest. V gene TRBV4-3 combines with J gene TRBJ1-2; 8 bases are shared with TRBD1. The sequenced sample consisted of PBMCs or a T cell subset sorted from them (not recorded which). This clonotype was sampled from a man between 18 and 29 years old who had mild COVID-19 (a few samples of this study predate the infection). Cell type and time point are not known. The CDR3 coding sequence is TGCGCCAGCAGCCAAACCCGGACAGGGAACTATGGCTACACCTTC. This encodes CASSQTRTGNYGYTF.